A single sample is the source of the 31 T cell receptor beta chains below, sequenced in a study of beta chain features in type 1 diabetes (dated by TCRdb to 2017 to 2018). Broad study findings and their caveats: In all four CD4+ subsets, TCRB CDR3 length was moderately but significantly shorter in type 1 diabetes patients.

No antigen has been identified for these receptors. The library was produced with the immunoSEQ multiplex PCR assay. The High Capacity cDNA Reverse Transcription Kit was used to reverse transcribe all of the isolated RNA, meaning that expressed TCRB transcripts were what got sequenced. TCRdb stores this immuneACCESS table with in-frame sequences only. Part of the clones is absent; in the studies checked, under half of the shortfall reflects unresolved V genes, and no reason is known for the rest. This sample gives about 170,000 clones in total; 7.8% of them show up just once. Approximately 1% of the sample goes to the ten largest clones. The sequencing input was central memory CD4+ T cells from blood. These receptors were collected from a woman aged 35 to 49 with type 1 diabetes.

Only a few counts were recorded for this clone. The chain has TRBV5-1 and TRBJ1-2, with TRBD1 identical over 7 bases. The germline V gene encodes CDR1 SGHRS and CDR2 YFSETQ. Trimming cost V 0 bases and J 7 bases; bases outside gene matches: 15. The CDR3 length is 17 residues. The CDR3 loop reads CASSLVPRGQGVAGYTF. The CDR3 DNA reads TGCGCCAGCAGCTTGGTCCCCCGGGGTCAGGGGGTAGCTGGCTACACCTTC.

The rearrangement links TRBV7-2 to TRBJ2-4; TRBD1 is a possible D gene (5 bases). The CDR3 is made up of 14 amino acids. Germline CDR1 SGHTA, CDR2 FQGNSA. The germline V and J ends were trimmed by 2 bases and 6 bases, with 11 bases remaining between them. The CDR3 sequence is CASSLPGYGNIQYF. The CDR3 region has the DNA TGTGCCAGCAGCTTACCAGGGTACGGAAACATTCAGTACTTC.

This clone has a handful of counts. The V and J genes are TRBV15 and TRBJ2-3, with TRBD1 as a possible D gene (5 bases). The CDR3 has 14 residues. With 4 bases removed from V and 0 bases from J, the gap between germline ends came to 8 bases. CDR1 LNHNV and CDR2 YYDKDF come from the germline V gene (reference sequence). This chain's CDR3 is CATSIDRSTDTQYF. CDR3 nucleotides: TGTGCCACCAGCATCGACAGAAGCACAGATACGCAGTATTTT.

This chain links TRBV9 with TRBJ2-3; D is perhaps TRBD1 (5 bases). V dropped 3 bases and J dropped 6 bases, with 11 bases sitting between them. The CDR3 contains 13 residues. The germline V gene has CDR1 SGDLS and CDR2 YYNGEE. In DNA, the CDR3 is TGTGCCAGCAGCGCAGCGTCAGGGGATACGCAGTATTTT. Translated: CASSAASGDTQYF. Variable domain in full (rest from reference TRBV9 and TRBJ2-3): DSGVTQTPKHLITATGQRVTLRCSPRSGDLSVYWYQQSLDQGLQFLIQYYNGEERAKGNILERFSAQQFPDLHSELNLSSLELGDSALYFCASSAASGDTQYFGPGTRLTVL.

This clone has a count of ten or more. The V and J genes are TRBV28 and TRBJ1-5; TRBD1 might be the D (5 bases). Germline assignment: CDR1 MDHEN and CDR2 SYDVKM. The CDR3 spans 15 residues. V lost 7 bases and J lost 5, with 18 bases in between. The CDR3 sequence is CASTKTRQGHQPQHF. Written as DNA, the CDR3 is TGTGCCAGCACCAAGACTCGGCAGGGCCATCAGCCCCAGCATTTT. The full variable domain, completed using reference TRBV28 and TRBJ1-5, is DVKVTQSSRYLVKRTGEKVFLECVQDMDHENMFWYRQDPGLGLRLIYFSYDVKMKEKGDIPEGYSVSREKKERFSLILESASTNQTSMYLCASTKTRQGHQPQHFGDGTRLSIL.

This clone was recorded a few times. The gene calls are TRBV11-3 and TRBJ2-1; 8 bases fit TRBD1. J lost 9 bases, V lost 5 bases, and 9 bases had no gene match. Germline assignment: CDR1 SGHNT and CDR2 YENEEA. This CDR3 spans 14 amino acids. The CDR3: CASSPGQGWAEQFF. In nucleotides, the CDR3 is TGTGCCAGCAGCCCCGGACAGGGATGGGCTGAGCAGTTCTTC.

This clone was detected a few times. The J gene is TRBJ1-6, the V gene TRBV14; D ambiguous. The ends were cut back, 3 bases at V and 8 bases at J, with 8 bases in the middle. Germline CDR1 is SGHDN and CDR2 is FVKESK. This CDR3 comprises 13 residues. The CDR3 is CASSQIHDSPLHF. The CDR3 coding sequence is TGTGCCAGCAGCCAGATACATGATTCACCCCTCCACTTT.

This clone occurred a few times. This sequence joins TRBV10-3 and TRBJ1-6, with TRBD1 as a possible D gene (6 bases). V was trimmed by 8 bases and J by 6 bases, leaving 14 bases between them. CDR1 is ENHRY, CDR2 SYGVKD, per germline. The CDR3 covers 14 residues. This CDR3 reads CAIGQTGINSPLHF. The CDR3 DNA reads as TGTGCCATCGGGCAGACAGGAATTAATTCACCCCTCCACTTT.

The chain has TRBV19 and TRBJ2-5; D uncertain. Trimming pared 3 bases from V and 5 bases from J, leaving 10 bases between. The CDR3 covers 13 residues. Germline V gene lookup returns CDR1 LNHDA and CDR2 SQIVND (reference sequence). The CDR3 loop reads CASSIVAGETQYF. The CDR3, as DNA: TGTGCCAGTAGTATTGTCGCCGGGGAGACCCAGTACTTC. The variable domain in full, with the rest retrieved from reference TRBV19 and TRBJ2-5, is DGGITQSPKYLFRKEGQNVTLSCEQNLNHDAMYWYRQDPGQGLRLIYYSQIVNDFQKGDIAEGYSVSREKKESFPLTVTSAQKNPTAFYLCASSIVAGETQYFGPGTRLLVL.

This clone was counted only a few times. The chain employs TRBV7-3 and TRBJ2-4; possible D gene TRBD1, 6 bases. Trimming left V 1 base short and J 2 bases short, with 9 bases between. Germline CDR1 and CDR2: SGHTA and FQGTGA. The CDR3 runs to 15 residues. CDR3 loop: CASSLMGHSKNIQYF. In nucleotides, the CDR3 is TGTGCCAGCAGCTTAATGGGACATTCCAAAAACATTCAGTACTTC.

V and J are TRBV28 and TRBJ2-7, with D possibly TRBD1 on 6 matching bases. V lost 6 bases and J 4 bases, leaving 10 bases between the germline ends. CDR1 is MDHEN, CDR2 SYDVKM, per germline. There are 12 residues in the CDR3. CDR3 sequence reads: CASRNQGYEQYF. The CDR3 region has the DNA TGTGCCAGCAGAAACCAGGGGTACGAGCAGTACTTC.

The CDR3 here is CASSLDRNTEAFF. DNA for the CDR3: TGTGCCAGCAGCCTGGACAGGAACACTGAAGCTTTCTTT. The chain carries TRBV11-1 and TRBJ1-1; the D gene is possibly TRBD1 (6 bases). The CDR3 consists of 13 residues. Trimming took off 5 bases at V and 1 base at J, with 8 bases between the two ends. Germline V gene sequence: CDR1 SGHAT, CDR2 FQDESV (reference sequence).

This clone has a handful of counts. This chain joins TRBV18 and TRBJ2-1; 8 positions match TRBD2. The CDR3 has 16 residues. Germline V gene sequence: CDR1 KGHSH, CDR2 LQKENI. The J segment lost 1 base and the V segment lost 0 bases, leaving 2 bases of the junction unmatched. The CDR3 here is CASSPPSGGSYNEQFF. In DNA form, the CDR3 reads TGTGCCAGCTCACCACCGTCGGGGGGGTCCTACAATGAGCAGTTCTTC. Full variable domain (outside the CDR3, taken from reference TRBV18 and TRBJ2-1): NAGVMQNPRHLVRRRGQEARLRCSPMKGHSHVYWYRQLPEEGLKFMVYLQKENIIDESGMPKERFSAEFPKEGPSILRIQQVVRGDSAAYFCASSPPSGGSYNEQFFGPGTRLTVL.

This clone showed up just a few times. V gene TRBV28 combines with J gene TRBJ2-7; 8 bases are shared with TRBD1. Germline CDR1 is MDHEN and CDR2 is SYDVKM. Losses at the gene ends were 6 bases for V and 7 bases for J; bases not matched to a gene: 11. This CDR3 region has 14 residues. The CDR3 loop is CASRPPRTGREQYF. CDR3 in DNA: TGTGCCAGCAGGCCTCCGAGGACAGGGAGGGAGCAGTACTTC.

This clone came up a few times. The chain couples TRBV30 to TRBJ1-3; perhaps TRBD1 as D (5 bases). The CDR3 totals 16 residues. V gave up 0 bases and J gave up 0 bases, with 12 bases separating them. Germline CDR1 and CDR2: GTSNPN and SVGIG (reference sequence). DNA for the CDR3: TGTGCCTGGAGTGTTAAGGGGATTAGCTCTGGAAACACCATATATTTT. Translation gives CAWSVKGISSGNTIYF.

This clone has only a few counts. In DNA, the CDR3 is TGTGCCAGCAGTGTAGAGGAGAGGGCTGAGCAGTTCTTC. This sequence encodes CASSVEERAEQFF. The chain couples TRBV6-4 to TRBJ2-1, with D perhaps TRBD2 (5 bases). The CDR3 covers 13 residues. Trimming took 4 bases from V and 9 from J, leaving 13 bases between them. Germline V gene sequence: CDR1 MRHNA, CDR2 SNTAGT.

This clone was recorded a few times. The chain has TRBV28 and TRBJ2-7; perhaps TRBD2 as D (6 bases). The CDR3 loop spans 14 amino acids. Trimming pared 6 bases from V and 4 bases from J, leaving 16 bases between. CDR1 and CDR2 (germline): MDHEN, SYDVKM. The CDR3 reads CASSFGSPPYEQYF. CDR3 bases: TGTGCCAGCAGCTTCGGGAGCCCCCCTTACGAGCAGTACTTC.

This clone has more than one count but fewer than ten. The chain employs TRBV27 and TRBJ2-2, with TRBD2 identical over 8 bases. The CDR3 length is 14 residues. With V trimmed by 4 bases and J by 4 bases, 2 bases remained unmatched. CDR1 is MNHEY, CDR2 SMNVEV, per germline (reference sequence). The CDR3 reads CASSYRGGTGELFF. As DNA, the CDR3 is TGTGCCAGCAGTTACCGGGGGGGCACCGGGGAGCTGTTTTTT.

In its sample, this clone was seen a few times. V gene TRBV18 combines with J gene TRBJ1-1, with D unresolved. CDR1 KGHSH and CDR2 LQKENI come from the germline V gene. V shed 3 bases and J shed 1 base, with 6 bases lying between them. CDR3 length: 13 residues. The CDR3 loop reads CASSPAANTEAFF. The CDR3 DNA sequence: TGTGCCAGCTCACCGGCGGCGAACACTGAAGCTTTCTTT.

This clone was seen a handful of times. The junction differs from germline at one of its ends, possibly a read error. The J gene is TRBJ2-3, the V gene TRBV9; 11 nucleotides match TRBD1. The CDR3 is made up of 14 amino acids. The germline V gene encodes CDR1 SGDLS and CDR2 YYNGEE. CDR3 DNA sequence: TGTGCCAGCAGCTCGGGGACAGGGGGGGACTCCAGAGATTTT. Its protein is CASSSGTGGDSRDF.

The genes are TRBV7-9 and TRBJ2-1; 10 nucleotides match TRBD2. Trimming took 1 base from V and 7 from J; bases not matched to a gene: 1. The CDR3 has 14 amino acids. The V gene's germline CDR1 is SEHNR and CDR2 FQNEAQ (reference sequence). The CDR3 sequence: CASSLDSGRNEQFF. For the CDR3, the DNA is TGTGCCAGCAGCTTAGATAGCGGGAGGAATGAGCAGTTCTTC.

This clone was detected only a few times. This same CDR3 is encoded by further DNA sequences in the sample. The chain is built from TRBV30 and TRBJ1-1; no clear D. CDR3 length: 13 residues. Germline CDR1 GTSNPN, CDR2 SVGIG (reference sequence). With 2 bases removed from V and 0 bases from J, the gap between germline ends came to 7 bases. CDR3 bases: TGTGCCTGGAGTCGAGGTTTGAACACTGAAGCTTTCTTT. Translating it yields CAWSRGLNTEAFF.

This clone was picked up a small number of times. This chain's CDR3 is CASSESGRDNGYTF. The CDR3 bases are TGTGCCAGCAGTGAGAGCGGCCGGGACAATGGCTACACCTTC. V gene TRBV25-1 combines with J gene TRBJ1-2, with a possible D match to TRBD1 (6 bases). Germline V gene data show CDR1 as MGHDK and CDR2 as SYGVNS. Trimming pared 3 bases from V and 6 bases from J, leaving 14 bases between. The CDR3 sequence is 14 residues long.

This clone was picked up a small number of times. This chain connects TRBV5-1 to TRBJ1-6; the D is unclear. Trimming removed 1 base from V and 8 bases from J, with 13 bases in between. The germline V gene encodes CDR1 SGHRS and CDR2 YFSETQ. The CDR3 spans 15 residues. The DNA for the CDR3 is TGCGCCAGCAGCTTGCTCCCCGCTAAAGATTCACCCCTCCACTTT. Its protein is CASSLLPAKDSPLHF.

This clone showed up just a few times. V and J are TRBV19 and TRBJ1-5; D is perhaps TRBD1 (6 bases). Germline V gene sequence: CDR1 LNHDA, CDR2 SQIVND (reference sequence). This CDR3 region has 15 residues. V was pared by 3 bases and J by 1 base, with 10 bases between. This chain's CDR3 is CASSIIGTSNQPQHF. The CDR3 coding sequence is TGTGCCAGTAGTATTATCGGGACAAGCAATCAGCCCCAGCATTTT.

The chain is built from TRBV7-2 and TRBJ2-1; 9 bases are a match to TRBD1. There are 14 residues in the CDR3. The germline CDR1 and CDR2 sequences are SGHTA and FQGNSA. V lost 5 bases and J lost 9; bases outside the gene matches: 8. CDR3: CASSPGTGIGEQFF. As DNA, the CDR3 is TGTGCCAGCAGCCCCGGGACAGGGATAGGTGAGCAGTTCTTC. The whole variable domain, filled in from reference TRBV7-2 and TRBJ2-1, reads GAGVSQSPSNKVTEKGKDVELRCDPISGHTALYWYRQSLGQGLEFLIYFQGNSAPDKSGLPSDRFSAERTGGSVSTLTIQRTQQEDSAVYLCASSPGTGIGEQFFGPGTRLTVL.

About this clone: The junction differs from germline at one of its ends, possibly a read error. The J gene is TRBJ1-5, the V gene TRBV7-9, with D possibly being TRBD1 (5 bases). The length of the CDR3 is 12 residues. Germline values: CDR1 SEHNR, CDR2 FQNEAQ (reference sequence). CDR3 nucleotide sequence: TGTGCCACCAGCCGGGGGAATCAGCCCCAGCATTTT. This codes for CATSRGNQPQHF.

The J gene is TRBJ1-1, the V gene TRBV7-2; D remains unclear. V was trimmed by 3 bases and J by 6 bases, leaving 17 bases between them. CDR1 and CDR2 from the germline V gene are SGHTA and FQGNSA. The CDR3 consists of 15 residues. The CDR3 loop is CASSFPPSQQPEAFF. The CDR3 DNA follows: TGTGCCAGCAGCTTCCCTCCCTCACAGCAACCTGAAGCTTTCTTT. The variable domain in full, completed from reference TRBV7-2 and TRBJ1-1, reads GAGVSQSPSNKVTEKGKDVELRCDPISGHTALYWYRQSLGQGLEFLIYFQGNSAPDKSGLPSDRFSAERTGGSVSTLTIQRTQQEDSAVYLCASSFPPSQQPEAFFGQGTRLTVV.

This clone has a handful of counts. J is TRBJ2-7 and V is TRBV29-1; the match to TRBD2 covers 9 bases. Germline CDR1 SQVTM, CDR2 ANQGSEA. The CDR3 is made up of 15 amino acids. J was trimmed by 0 bases and V by 4 bases; bases with no gene match: 7. The CDR3 region has the DNA TGCAGCGTTGGGGGAGAGCGGGGGGCCTCCTACGAGCAGTACTTC. It translates to CSVGGERGASYEQYF.

Only a few counts were recorded for this clone. The chain couples TRBV7-2 to TRBJ2-5; the D is unclear. This CDR3 is built from 14 residues. Germline loops: CDR1 SGHTA, CDR2 FQGNSA. With 2 bases removed from V and 1 base from J, the gap between germline ends came to 8 bases. CDR3 loop: CASSLWASQETQYF. The CDR3 DNA follows: TGTGCCAGCAGCTTATGGGCCAGCCAAGAGACCCAGTACTTC.

This chain links TRBV5-4 with TRBJ2-1; D possibly corresponds to TRBD1 (6 bases). CDR1 is SGHNT, CDR2 YYREEE, per germline (reference sequence). This CDR3 comprises 13 residues. The V end was cut by 3 bases, the J end by 8 bases, with 12 bases between. In nucleotides, the CDR3 is TGTGCCAGCAGCTCCGGACAGACCGATGAGCAGTTCTTC. Encoded protein: CASSSGQTDEQFF.